The present TCR beta chain was sequenced within a study of cytomegalovirus exposure and HLA in healthy donors. Remarks on this clone: Its matching antigen is unknown.

Study-wide results and caveats: In an earlier analysis, in roughly 580 donors, most V segments appeared productive either ~87% or ~30% of the time.

Germline V gene lookup returns CDR1 MNHEY and CDR2 SVGAGI. This CDR3 contains 15 residues. Trimming took 3 bases from V and 3 from J, leaving 13 bases between them. PCR was performed using 60 Vbeta and 13 Jbeta primers. The protocol was immunoSEQ multiplex PCR, while the TCRdb copy is restricted to in-frame clones and leaves out a portion. Here the sample spans some 130,000 clones, about 70% being singletons. The rearrangement uses TRBV6-5 and TRBJ2-3, with a tentative D call TRBD2 (5 bases). The receptor was isolated from a male donor in good health and CMV-seronegative. Specimen: PBMCs. CDR3 sequence: CASSYGGSGTDTQYF. The CDR3 DNA reads TGTGCCAGCAGTTATGGCGGTTCGGGGACAGATACGCAGTATTTT.